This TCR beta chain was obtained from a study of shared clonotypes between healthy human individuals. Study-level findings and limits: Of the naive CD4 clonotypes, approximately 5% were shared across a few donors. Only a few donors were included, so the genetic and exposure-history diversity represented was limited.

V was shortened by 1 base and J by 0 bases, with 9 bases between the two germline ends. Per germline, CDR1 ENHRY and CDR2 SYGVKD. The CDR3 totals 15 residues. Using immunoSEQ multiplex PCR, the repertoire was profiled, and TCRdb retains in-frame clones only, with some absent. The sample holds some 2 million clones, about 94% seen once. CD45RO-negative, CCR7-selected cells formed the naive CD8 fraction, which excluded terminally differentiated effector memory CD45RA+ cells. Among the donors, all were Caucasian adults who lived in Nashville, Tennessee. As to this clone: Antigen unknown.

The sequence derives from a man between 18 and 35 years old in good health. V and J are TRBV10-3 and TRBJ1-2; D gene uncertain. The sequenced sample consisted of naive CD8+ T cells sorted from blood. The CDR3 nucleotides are TGTGCCATCAGTGAGTTCAGACAAGCTAACTATGGCTACACCTTC. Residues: CAISEFRQANYGYTF.